This TCR beta chain is from a study of T cell responses to AZD1222 COVID-19 vaccine. Sequencing used immunoSEQ multiplex PCR; TCRdb keeps in-frame clones, though not all of them. Of around 97,000 clones in the sample, 90% to 95% were seen once. Trimming removed 3 bases from V and 3 bases from J, with 11 bases in between. Germline V gene lookup returns CDR1 LNHDA and CDR2 SQIVND (reference sequence). This CDR3 is built from 14 residues. The sequencing used peripheral blood, collected on day 0 of AZD1222 vaccination. The TCR sequence derives from an adult in good health. The J gene is TRBJ1-1, the V gene TRBV19; tentatively, D is TRBD1 (5 bases). CDR3 protein: CASSIPGLYTEAFF. The CDR3 DNA sequence: TGTGCCAGTAGTATTCCAGGGCTGTACACTGAAGCTTTCTTT. Based on the CDR3 plus reference TRBV19 and TRBJ1-1, the full variable domain is DGGITQSPKYLFRKEGQNVTLSCEQNLNHDAMYWYRQDPGQGLRLIYYSQIVNDFQKGDIAEGYSVSREKKESFPLTVTSAQKNPTAFYLCASSIPGLYTEAFFGQGTRLTVV.